This entry features one TCR beta chain sequence. Its antigen is not yet known. No base qualities exist here, and no much larger clone lies one base off it. The data stem from a study of shared clonotypes between healthy human individuals (TCRdb year 2020). About the study as a whole: The cohort comprised two women and a few men aged 18 to 49 years. Different laboratories and diverse techniques were used to prepare libraries and sequence TCR repertoires, to increase sequencing depth and limit assay-specific biases. For each donor, CD4 naive and CD4 memory were each run on three plates, CD8 naive on two plates, and CD8 memory on one plate. To estimate repertoire size and how much clonotypes are shared between individuals, the study performed deep sequencing of blood TCR repertoires from roughly five healthy adults. Each donor's leukapheresis produced roughly between about 0.9 and 9.5 billion PBMCs.

TCR CDR3 regions were amplified from genomic DNA by multiplex PCR using the deep immunoSEQ assay. Extracted genomic DNA from each cell subset was spread evenly across all wells of several immunoSEQ 96-well plates, with each plate serving as a replicate. For sorted subsets, each replicate PCR was loaded with around 220 ng genomic DNA, equivalent to 30,000 to 35,000 T cell genomes. Purified libraries were quantified with a Qubit 3.0 fluorometer, sized on a Bioanalyzer 2100, and re-quantified with the KAPA Library Quantification kit. Each immunoSEQ 96-well plate was sequenced on its own single-read 150-cycle Illumina NextSeq 550 flow cell. The paper's processing steps were these. Because the immunoSEQ output held only junctional sequences and lacked quality scores, the filtering could not match the filtering applied to full-length reads. Sequences were annotated with PyIR, a Python wrapper for IgBLAST v1.9, and V/J genes and CDR3 were assigned using IMGT germline references. Any read was removed if the V/J assignment was weak (E-value above 1e-6), the CDR3 was missing, or the read contained stop codons, out-of-frame junctions, or ambiguous translated residues. V3J clonotypes were defined as sequences sharing the same inferred V gene, J gene, and CDR3 amino acid sequence. Percentage overlap between repertoires was computed as shared unique clonotypes divided by the size of the smaller repertoire. Repertoire richness was assessed with RTK rarefaction, the Chao1 estimator, and Recon v2.1 estimates of unobserved clonotypes. Generation probabilities were computed with OLGA for all TCRbeta clonotypes obtained by the gDNA method from several donors. In its TCRdb copy, this immuneACCESS table keeps in-frame sequences only and misses some clones. Where compared with another copy, unresolved V genes explain less than half of these, and the others have no known cause. From that table come the V and J calls and clone size; the DNA was used to work out D and trimming. The sample includes 2 million to 2.5 million clones, with around 93% observed a single time. Under 2% of the sample lies in the top ten.

There are 13 amino acids in the CDR3, from cysteine to phenylalanine inclusive. Here the CDR3 DNA is all that survives: 39 bases in frame from base 1. CDR1 SGDLS and CDR2 YYNGEE are derived from the germline V gene. The junction carries 16 bases between V and J, which are trimmed by 3 bases and 10 bases respectively. CD8 naive samples were obtained by positive selection for CCR7 among CD45RO-negative cells, yielding a CD45RA+CCR7+ population from which TemRA cells were excluded. Donors were healthy HIV-negative adults with no recently reported acute infections or vaccinations. Only Caucasian adults living in Nashville, Tennessee, USA were represented among the donors. Blood was collected by leukapheresis, and PBMCs were isolated by Ficoll-Histopaque density gradient centrifugation and then cryopreserved in liquid nitrogen vapor phase. Analytical flow cytometry was used to check the purity and quantity of every magnetically sorted T cell population. Genomic DNA was isolated from every sorted fraction and measured by UV absorbance on a Nanodrop 2000c.

What the authors observed across the whole study: Rarefaction of sorted-subset datasets indicated incomplete sequencing despite the large sequencing depth. Based on pairwise subsampling, the degree of clonotype sharing among donors was expected to be affected by sequencing depth. When several donors were compared, the shared fraction of clonotypes was about 5.4% for naive CD4, around 4% for naive CD8, roughly 2.3% for memory CD4, and around 0.4% for memory CD8. Sampling was limited to blood, and TCR repertoires in tissue likely differ from TCR repertoires in blood. Because the study included a small number of donors, the genetic and exposure-history diversity represented was limited. Clonotypes shared by all four sorted-subset donors showed higher generation probabilities than non-shared clonotypes. Larger estimated clonotype richness was generally found for naive subsets than for memory subsets.

Rearrangement joined TRBV9 to TRBJ1-1, and the D gene may be TRBD1, 5 bases matching. The sequence was obtained from a man aged 18 to 30 in good health. Some clones in this sample may be carry-over from other donors' samples. The sequenced sample was naive CD8+ T cells from PBMCs. Per the publication, the cell subset or site label means: CD45RA+CCR7+. The CDR3 corresponds to CASSGPGLRVAFF. The DNA sequence reads TGTGCCAGCAGCGGGCCGGGCCTCAGGGTAGCTTTCTTT.